The rows below give T cell receptor beta chains drawn from one sample of a study of Siglec-9 on CD8 T cells in melanoma. Libraries were prepared by immunoSEQ multiplex PCR; TCRdb keeps only in-frame clonotypes and omits some of them. The sample gives 1,400 or so clones, 55% to 65% of which show up once; roughly 17% is in the top ten. The sequenced sample was Siglec-9+ CD8+ T cells sorted from blood. The receptors stem from a human donor in good health. Both conserved end residues are trimmed from each CDR3.

V	J	CDR3
TRBV1	TRBJ1-1	TSSHLAPLCRTNTEAF
TRBV6-4	TRBJ2-3	ASSGSGTGADTQY
TRBV7-8	TRBJ2-7	ASSLVGRTYEQY
TRBV4-2	TRBJ2-7	ASSQGFVAEPYEQY
TRBV6-4	TRBJ2-3	ASSRIAGGPDTQY
TRBV5-6	TRBJ1-2	ASSFGTGGNGYT
TRBV30	TRBJ2-1	ASGQGAAYEQF
TRBV6-4	TRBJ2-6	ASSETVSGANVLT
TRBV6-4	TRBJ2-3	ASSDLAGRADTQY
TRBV6-4	TRBJ2-2	ASSDSSTGELF
TRBV6-5	TRBJ2-7	ASSYSGTGSYEQY
TRBV6-4	TRBJ2-2	ASSDSDTGELF
TRBV25-1	TRBJ1-3	ASSELTGNTIY
TRBV10-3	TRBJ2-7	AISGQGGSYEQY
TRBV6-4	TRBJ2-1	ASSDGAGEYNEQF
TRBV9	TRBJ2-1	ASSVGSGSSGNEQF
TRBV9	TRBJ1-5	ASSGGAGNQPQH
TRBV6-4	TRBJ2-1	ASSDGTGGNEQF
TRBV27	TRBJ1-1	ASSSGLRQGIDTEAF
TRBV4-1	TRBJ1-1	ASSQGITSMNTEAF
TRBV2	TRBJ2-5	ASSVFPGETQY
TRBV30	TRBJ1-2	AWSAGSHYGYT
TRBV23-1	TRBJ2-5	ASSQSGDNQETQY
TRBV7-9	TRBJ2-3	ASSGVADTQY
TRBV11-2	TRBJ2-7	ASSLLSGGPSYEQY
TRBV6-4	TRBJ2-2	ASSNGASTGELF
TRBV5-4	TRBJ2-1	ASSQREGLSNEQF
TRBV13	TRBJ1-1	ASSFRAGQPFTEAF
TRBV6-4	TRBJ2-3	ASSENGGGTDTQY
TRBV7-6	TRBJ1-4	ASSLNPLRGRTNEKLF
TRBV4-2	TRBJ2-7	ASSQDGTSGSYEQY